A selection of T cell receptor beta chains follows, all from one sample in a study of blood T cells in healthy people across ages. TCRdb re-analysed the 5' RACE reads in MiXCR, keeping a single row per CDR3 protein. This table has around 1.5 million distinct CDR3 sequences, 30% to 40% appearing once. Sequenced material: blood. All receptors derive from a woman under 40 in good health. Both conserved end residues are part of each CDR3. Fields, in order: J gene, clone size, V gene, D gene, CDR3 protein, CDR3 DNA. A D gene is named only where the DNA matches it firmly. Clone size is not always given. Where it is, it says once, few, many or a class for expanded clones.

TRBJ2-7 | - | TRBV20-1 | - | CSASGTGYPYEQYF | TGCAGTGCCAGTGGGACTGGCTACCCCTACGAGCAGTACTTC
TRBJ1-2 | - | TRBV28 | TRBD1 | CASSPTGVKGYGYTF | TGTGCCAGCAGTCCAACAGGGGTCAAGGGATATGGCTACACCTTC
TRBJ2-1 | many | TRBV12-3/TRBV12-4 | - | CASIPRGLEVREQFF | TGTGCCAGCATCCCGCGGGGGCTAGAAGTTCGCGAGCAGTTCTTC
TRBJ2-5 | many | TRBV12-3/TRBV12-4 | - | CASRDRNWGTQYF | TGTGCCAGCAGAGACAGAAACTGGGGGACCCAGTACTTC
TRBJ1-1 | few | TRBV6-1 | - | CAGQRTGATEAFF | TGTGCCGGACAACGGACTGGGGCCACTGAAGCTTTCTTT
TRBJ2-2 | - | TRBV15 | - | CATSPPELRELFF | TGTGCCACCAGCCCCCCTGAGTTACGGGAGCTGTTTTTT
TRBJ2-6 | - | TRBV21-1 | - | CASPLGPSGSGANVLTF | TGTGCCAGCCCTCTCGGACCGTCCGGCTCTGGGGCCAACGTCCTGACTTTC
TRBJ2-6 | - | TRBV10-1 | - | CASNEQSGSGANVLTF | TGCGCCAGCAATGAGCAGTCCGGGTCTGGGGCCAACGTCCTGACTTTC
TRBJ1-4 | - | TRBV5-1 | - | CASSLDGRGTNEKLFF | TGCGCCAGCAGCTTGGACGGCAGGGGCACTAATGAAAAACTGTTTTTT
TRBJ1-2 | few | TRBV6-1 | - | CASSETGVGYGYTF | TGTGCCAGCAGTGAAACGGGGGTGGGCTATGGCTACACCTTC
TRBJ2-4 | - | TRBV20-1 | TRBD1 | CSASRTGMGNIQYF | TGCAGTGCCTCCAGGACAGGGATGGGAAACATTCAGTACTTC
TRBJ2-5 | many | TRBV5-1 | - | CASSFGGAQETQYF | TGCGCCAGCAGCTTCGGAGGGGCCCAAGAGACCCAGTACTTC
TRBJ2-5 | once | TRBV7-8 | TRBD2 | CASSLAGLAGLKETQYF | TGTGCCAGCAGCTTAGCAGGGCTAGCGGGCTTAAAAGAGACCCAGTACTTC
TRBJ1-5 | - | TRBV4-1 | - | CASSHETGGGSNQPQHF | TGCGCCAGCAGCCACGAAACAGGTGGGGGTAGCAATCAGCCCCAGCATTTT
TRBJ1-2 | few | TRBV27 | TRBD1 | CASSSSTGNGYTF | TGTGCCAGCAGTTCATCGACAGGGAATGGCTACACCTTC
TRBJ2-2 | - | TRBV27 | TRBD1 | CASRRGTGWPGELFF | TGTGCCAGCAGACGCGGGACAGGCTGGCCCGGGGAGCTGTTTTTT
TRBJ2-1 | - | TRBV21-1 | - | CASSKGTSGCNEQFF | TGTGCCAGCAGCAAAGGGACTAGCGGTTGCAATGAGCAGTTCTTC
TRBJ2-3 | few | TRBV12-3/TRBV12-4 | - | CASSPWGHQFTDTQYF | TGTGCCAGCAGCCCTTGGGGACATCAATTCACAGATACGCAGTATTTT
TRBJ1-1 | - | TRBV4-1 | - | CASSPNVQSTEAFF | TGCGCCAGCAGCCCGAATGTACAGTCCACTGAAGCTTTCTTT
TRBJ2-1 | - | TRBV7-9 | TRBD1 | CASSLVDKQGTYNEQFF | TGTGCCAGCAGCCTAGTGGACAAACAGGGGACCTACAATGAGCAGTTCTTC
TRBJ2-7 | - | TRBV2 | - | CASGSTNSYEQYF | TGTGCCAGCGGGTCGACAAATTCCTACGAGCAGTACTTC
TRBJ2-7 | - | TRBV27 | - | CASSLYRDAYEQYF | TGTGCCAGCAGTTTATACAGGGATGCCTACGAGCAGTACTTC
TRBJ2-5 | - | TRBV4-2 | - | CASSQDLWPRETQYF | TGTGCCAGCAGCCAAGATCTCTGGCCGCGAGAGACCCAGTACTTC
TRBJ2-1 | - | TRBV28 | - | CASIKGAVVCNEQFF | TGTGCCAGCATTAAGGGAGCGGTCGTCTGCAATGAGCAGTTCTTC
TRBJ1-4 | - | TRBV20-1 | - | CSAGPLGTFNEKLFF | TGCAGTGCCGGTCCTCTGGGGACATTTAATGAAAAACTGTTTTTT
TRBJ1-5 | - | TRBV28 | TRBD1 | CASVTGVSNQPQHF | TGTGCCAGCGTGACAGGGGTTAGCAATCAGCCCCAGCATTTT
TRBJ2-1 | few | TRBV4-1 | - | CASSQLPGIPNEQFF | TGCGCCAGCAGCCAACTCCCCGGAATTCCCAATGAGCAGTTCTTC
TRBJ2-1 | few | TRBV2 | TRBD1 | CASSVTGVLLYNEQFF | TGTGCCAGCAGTGTTACAGGGGTTCTCCTATACAATGAGCAGTTCTTC
TRBJ2-7 | - | TRBV6-5 | TRBD1 | CASSRETGGWYEQYF | TGTGCCAGCAGTCGAGAGACAGGGGGTTGGTACGAGCAGTACTTC
TRBJ2-1 | few | TRBV2 | TRBD1 | CATRQGADNEQFF | TGTGCCACCCGACAGGGGGCGGACAATGAGCAGTTCTTC
TRBJ2-1 | many | TRBV29-1 | - | CSVEELTTTNEQFF | TGCAGCGTGGAGGAGCTGACTACGACTAATGAGCAGTTCTTC
TRBJ2-7 | - | TRBV12-3/TRBV12-4 | - | CASSPSSVEQYF | TGTGCCAGCAGTCCCTCTAGCGTCGAGCAGTACTTC